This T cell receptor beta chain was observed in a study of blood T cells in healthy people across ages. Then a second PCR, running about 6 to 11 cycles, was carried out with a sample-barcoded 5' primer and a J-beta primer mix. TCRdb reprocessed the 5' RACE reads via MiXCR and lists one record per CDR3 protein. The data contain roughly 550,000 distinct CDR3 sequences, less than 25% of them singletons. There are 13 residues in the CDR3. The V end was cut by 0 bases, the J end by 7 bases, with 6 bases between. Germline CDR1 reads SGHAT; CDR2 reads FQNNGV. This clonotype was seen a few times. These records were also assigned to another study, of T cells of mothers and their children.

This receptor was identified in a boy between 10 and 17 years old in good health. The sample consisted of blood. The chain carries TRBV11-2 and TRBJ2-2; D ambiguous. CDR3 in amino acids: CASSLDMSGELFF. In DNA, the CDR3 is TGTGCCAGCAGCTTAGATATGAGCGGGGAGCTGTTTTTT.